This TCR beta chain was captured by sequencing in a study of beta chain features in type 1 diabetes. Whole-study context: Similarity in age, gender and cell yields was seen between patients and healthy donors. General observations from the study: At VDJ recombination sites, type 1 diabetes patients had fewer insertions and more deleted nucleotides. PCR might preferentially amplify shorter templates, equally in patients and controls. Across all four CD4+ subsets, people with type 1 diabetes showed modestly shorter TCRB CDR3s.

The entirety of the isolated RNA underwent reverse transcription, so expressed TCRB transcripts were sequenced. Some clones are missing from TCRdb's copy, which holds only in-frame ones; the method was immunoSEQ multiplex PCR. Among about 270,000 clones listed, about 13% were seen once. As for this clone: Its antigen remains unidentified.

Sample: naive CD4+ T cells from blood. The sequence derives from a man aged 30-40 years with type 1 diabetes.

CDR3: CASSFGGLGQPQHF. CDR3 in DNA: TGTGCCAGCAGCTTTGGGGGGTTGGGGCAGCCCCAGCATTTT. This chain connects TRBV7-9 to TRBJ1-5; a weak D match, TRBD1 (5 bases). The germline CDR1 and CDR2 sequences are SEHNR and FQNEAQ (reference sequence). This CDR3 is 14 amino acids long. Trimming shortened V by 3 bases and J by 7 bases, and 13 bases separated the two germline ends.